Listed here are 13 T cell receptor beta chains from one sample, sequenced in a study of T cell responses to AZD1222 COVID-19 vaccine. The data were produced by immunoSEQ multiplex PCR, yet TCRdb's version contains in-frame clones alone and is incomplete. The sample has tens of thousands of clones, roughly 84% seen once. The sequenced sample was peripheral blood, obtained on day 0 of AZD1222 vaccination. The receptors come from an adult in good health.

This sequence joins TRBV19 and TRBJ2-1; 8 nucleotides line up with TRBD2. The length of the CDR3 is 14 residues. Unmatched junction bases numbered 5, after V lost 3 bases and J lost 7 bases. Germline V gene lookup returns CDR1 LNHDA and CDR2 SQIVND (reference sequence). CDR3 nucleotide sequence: TGTGCCAGTAGTATTAAGCGGGGGACGAATGAGCAGTTCTTC. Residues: CASSIKRGTNEQFF. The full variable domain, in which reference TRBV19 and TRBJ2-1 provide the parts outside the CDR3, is DGGITQSPKYLFRKEGQNVTLSCEQNLNHDAMYWYRQDPGQGLRLIYYSQIVNDFQKGDIAEGYSVSREKKESFPLTVTSAQKNPTAFYLCASSIKRGTNEQFFGPGTRLTVL.

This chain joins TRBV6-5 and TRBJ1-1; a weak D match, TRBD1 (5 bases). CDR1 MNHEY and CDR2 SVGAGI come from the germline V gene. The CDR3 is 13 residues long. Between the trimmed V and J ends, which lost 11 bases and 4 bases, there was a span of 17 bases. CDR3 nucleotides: TGTGCCGCCAGAGGGGCGAGATTCACTGAAGCTTTCTTT. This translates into CAARGARFTEAFF.

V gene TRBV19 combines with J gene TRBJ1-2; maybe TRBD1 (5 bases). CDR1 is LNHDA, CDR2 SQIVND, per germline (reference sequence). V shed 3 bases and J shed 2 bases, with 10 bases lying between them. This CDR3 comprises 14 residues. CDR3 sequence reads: CASSIPGGNYGYTF. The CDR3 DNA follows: TGTGCCAGTAGTATCCCGGGGGGAAACTATGGCTACACCTTC.

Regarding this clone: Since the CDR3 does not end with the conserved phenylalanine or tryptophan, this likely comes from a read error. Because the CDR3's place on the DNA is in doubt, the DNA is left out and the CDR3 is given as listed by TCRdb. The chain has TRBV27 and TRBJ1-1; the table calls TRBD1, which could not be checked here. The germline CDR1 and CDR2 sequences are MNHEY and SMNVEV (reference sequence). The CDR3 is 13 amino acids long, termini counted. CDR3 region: CAIRSGTGDPMVY.

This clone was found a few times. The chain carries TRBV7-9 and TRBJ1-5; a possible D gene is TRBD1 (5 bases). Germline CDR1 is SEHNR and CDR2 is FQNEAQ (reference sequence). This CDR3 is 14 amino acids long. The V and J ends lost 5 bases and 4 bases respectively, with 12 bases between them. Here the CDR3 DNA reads TGTGCCAGCAGCCCCTGGGGGGGGAATCAGCCCCAGCATTTT. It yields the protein CASSPWGGNQPQHF.

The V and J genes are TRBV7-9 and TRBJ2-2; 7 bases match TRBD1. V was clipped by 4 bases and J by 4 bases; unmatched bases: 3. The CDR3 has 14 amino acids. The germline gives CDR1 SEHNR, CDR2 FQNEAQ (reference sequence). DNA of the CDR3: TGTGCCAGCAGCTGGGACAGTTTCACCGGGGAGCTGTTTTTT. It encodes CASSWDSFTGELFF. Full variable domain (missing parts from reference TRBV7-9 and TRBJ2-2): DTGVSQNPRHKITKRGQNVTFRCDPISEHNRLYWYRQTLGQGPEFLTYFQNEAQLEKSRLLSDRFSAERPKGSFSTLEIQRTEQGDSAMYLCASSWDSFTGELFFGEGSRLTVL.

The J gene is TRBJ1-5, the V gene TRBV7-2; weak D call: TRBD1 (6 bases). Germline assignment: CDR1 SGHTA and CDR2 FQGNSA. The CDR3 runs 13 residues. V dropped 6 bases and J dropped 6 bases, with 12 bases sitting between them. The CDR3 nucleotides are TGTGCCAGCAGTTCGGGACAAGCTCAGCCCCAGCATTTT. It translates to CASSSGQAQPQHF.

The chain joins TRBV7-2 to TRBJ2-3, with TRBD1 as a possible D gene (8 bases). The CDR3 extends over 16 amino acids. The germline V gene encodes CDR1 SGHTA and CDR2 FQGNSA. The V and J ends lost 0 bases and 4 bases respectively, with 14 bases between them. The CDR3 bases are TGTGCCAGCAGCTTAGCGCACAGGGGGGGGGCAGATACGCAGTATTTT. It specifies CASSLAHRGGADTQYF.

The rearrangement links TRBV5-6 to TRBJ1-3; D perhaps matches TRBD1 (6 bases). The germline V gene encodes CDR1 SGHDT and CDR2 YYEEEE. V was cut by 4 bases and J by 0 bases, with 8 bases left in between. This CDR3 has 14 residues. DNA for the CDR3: TGTGCCAGCAGCCCAGGGGCCTCTGGAAACACCATATATTTT. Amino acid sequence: CASSPGASGNTIYF.

This CDR3 reads CASSRFDHF. The CDR3 nucleotides read TGCGCCAGCAGTCGGTTCGATCACTTT. This chain uses TRBV23-1 with TRBJ1-6; the D is unclear. TRBV23-1 qualifies as an ORF whose function is uncertain. Trimming stripped 4 bases from V and 19 bases from J, with 8 bases between. This CDR3 spans 9 amino acids.

CDR3 nucleotides: TGTGCCAGCAACCCGGCGACCGGGGAGCTGTTTTTT. This encodes CASNPATGELFF. J is TRBJ2-2 and V is TRBV7-2; the D is unclear. Per germline, CDR1 SGHTA and CDR2 FQGNSA. The CDR3 runs to 12 residues. V lost 7 bases to trimming and J lost 5 bases, with 8 bases between them. The whole variable domain, remainder taken from reference TRBV7-2 and TRBJ2-2, is GAGVSQSPSNKVTEKGKDVELRCDPISGHTALYWYRQSLGQGLEFLIYFQGNSAPDKSGLPSDRFSAERTGGSVSTLTIQRTQQEDSAVYLCASNPATGELFFGEGSRLTVL.

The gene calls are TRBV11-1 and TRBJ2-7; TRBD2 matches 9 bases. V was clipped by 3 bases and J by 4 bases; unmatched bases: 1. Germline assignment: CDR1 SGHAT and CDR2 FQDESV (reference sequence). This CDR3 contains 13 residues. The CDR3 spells CASSLGLAYEQYF. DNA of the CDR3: TGTGCCAGCAGCTTGGGACTAGCTTACGAGCAGTACTTC. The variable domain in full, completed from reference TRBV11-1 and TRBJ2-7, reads EAEVAQSPRYKITEKSQAVAFWCDPISGHATLYWYRQILGQGPELLVQFQDESVVDDSQLPKDRFSAERLKGVDSTLKIQPAELGDSAMYLCASSLGLAYEQYFGPGTRLTVT.

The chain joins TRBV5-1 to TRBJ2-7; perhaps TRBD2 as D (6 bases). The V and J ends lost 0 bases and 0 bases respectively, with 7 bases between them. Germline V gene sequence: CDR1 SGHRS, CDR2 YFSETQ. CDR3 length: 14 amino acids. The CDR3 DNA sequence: TGCGCCAGCAGCTTGGACGGGAGCTCCTACGAGCAGTACTTC. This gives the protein CASSLDGSSYEQYF.